These 27 T cell receptor beta chains share one sample of origin, sequenced in a study of cytomegalovirus exposure and HLA in healthy donors. PCR amplification relied on 60 Vbeta primers (plus 13 Jbeta primers). Sequenced by immunoSEQ multiplex PCR; TCRdb stores in-frame clones only, minus some. Of over 70,000 clones listed, about 74% are singletons. Sequenced material: PBMCs. The origin of the receptors is a man younger than 45 in good health and CMV-seronegative.

The chain couples TRBV7-9 to TRBJ2-2; D ambiguous. Germline values: CDR1 SEHNR, CDR2 FQNEAQ (reference sequence). The CDR3 is 14 residues long. Trimming cost V 0 bases and J 3 bases, with 5 bases left between them. CDR3 in DNA: TGTGCCAGCAGCTTAGCCGGTTACACCGGGGAGCTGTTTTTT. Protein sequence: CASSLAGYTGELFF.

Worth noting for this clone: This same CDR3 is encoded by further DNA sequences in the sample. The chain uses TRBV6-5 and TRBJ1-2; no clear D. Germline loops: CDR1 MNHEY, CDR2 SVGAGI. Trimming took off 2 bases at V and 6 bases at J, with 7 bases between the two ends. The CDR3 runs to 12 residues. In nucleotides, the CDR3 is TGTGCCAGCAGTTACGCGGGCGATGGCTACACCTTC. This codes for CASSYAGDGYTF.

CDR3 sequence reads: CASSLLAASTDTQYF. CDR3 DNA sequence: TGCGCCAGCAGCTTGCTAGCGGCTAGCACAGATACGCAGTATTTT. The rearrangement uses TRBV5-1 and TRBJ2-3; the match to TRBD2 covers 7 bases. With 1 base clipped from V and 0 bases from J, the junction kept 2 bases outside the gene matches. CDR1 SGHRS and CDR2 YFSETQ come from the germline V gene. This CDR3 is 15 amino acids long.

The rearrangement uses TRBV6-1 and TRBJ1-5; 7 bases agree with TRBD1. The length of the CDR3 is 13 residues. Trimming at V came to 6 bases and at J to 5 bases, leaving 4 bases not matched to a gene. CDR1 is MNHNS and CDR2 is SASEGT in the germline V gene. DNA of the CDR3: TGTGCCAGCAGCTACGACAGGGATCAGCCCCAGCATTTT. Its translation is CASSYDRDQPQHF.

V and J are TRBV11-2 and TRBJ1-6; 9 nucleotides agree with TRBD1. The CDR3 sequence is 14 residues long. After removal of 6 bases from V and 14 bases from J, the junction contained 11 bases not matched to a gene. Germline V gene lookup returns CDR1 SGHAT and CDR2 FQNNGV. DNA for the CDR3: TGTGCCAGCAGTACAGGGGGCAATCGGTCGACCCTCCACTTT. It is translated as CASSTGGNRSTLHF.

This chain connects TRBV19 to TRBJ2-1; 9 bases are shared with TRBD1. The CDR3 consists of 12 residues. The germline V gene has CDR1 LNHDA and CDR2 SQIVND (reference sequence). Trimming removed 9 bases from V and 7 bases from J; junction bases left unmatched: 4. For the CDR3, the DNA is TGTGCCAGCCGGGACAGGGTAAATGAGCAGTTCTTC. Translated: CASRDRVNEQFF.

CDR3 amino acids: CASSQDNRGTEAFF. The DNA for the CDR3 is TGCGCCAGCAGCCAAGATAACAGGGGGACTGAAGCTTTCTTT. V usage is TRBV4-3 and J usage is TRBJ1-1, with TRBD1 matching over 8 bases. The trim removed 0 bases at V and 5 bases at J, leaving 2 bases unmatched. The CDR3 runs to 14 residues. Germline V gives CDR1 LGHNA, CDR2 YSLEER.

The V and J genes are TRBV7-2 and TRBJ2-7; 12 bases fit TRBD1. The CDR3 extends over 18 amino acids. CDR1 and CDR2 from the germline V gene are SGHTA and FQGNSA. V gave up 3 bases and J gave up 1 base; unmatched junction bases: 10. The CDR3 is CASSFSGQGAVKSYEQYF. In nucleotides, the CDR3 is TGTGCCAGCAGCTTCTCGGGACAGGGGGCGGTAAAATCCTACGAGCAGTACTTC. Combining the CDR3 with reference TRBV7-2 and TRBJ2-7 gives the whole variable domain GAGVSQSPSNKVTEKGKDVELRCDPISGHTALYWYRQSLGQGLEFLIYFQGNSAPDKSGLPSDRFSAERTGGSVSTLTIQRTQQEDSAVYLCASSFSGQGAVKSYEQYFGPGTRLTVT.

Turning to this clone: One end of the junction fails to match germline, which may point to a read error. The V gene is TRBV5-6, the J gene TRBJ1-1; 10 bases are shared with TRBD1. The CDR3 loop spans 18 amino acids. Germline CDR1 SGHDT, CDR2 YYEEEE. The DNA of the CDR3 is TGTGCCAGCAGCCCCCGAGCGGGGACAGGGGTTCAAGACGCTGAAGCTTCCTTT. It yields the protein CASSPRAGTGVQDAEASF.

The chain employs TRBV28 and TRBJ2-2; tentatively, D is TRBD1 (5 bases). Germline lookup yields CDR1 MDHEN and CDR2 SYDVKM. The CDR3 sequence is 14 residues long. V was clipped by 6 bases and J by 6 bases, with 14 bases between them. CDR3 protein: CASSSQAVPGELFF. In nucleotides, the CDR3 is TGTGCCAGCAGCTCACAGGCTGTCCCCGGGGAGCTGTTTTTT.

The gene calls are TRBV19 and TRBJ1-5; D is perhaps TRBD1 (6 bases). The germline V gene has CDR1 LNHDA and CDR2 SQIVND (reference sequence). Trimming left V 4 bases short and J 3 bases short, with 10 bases between. This CDR3 is built from 14 residues. DNA of the CDR3: TGTGCCAGTAGTACCTGGGACACCAATCAGCCCCAGCATTTT. It translates to CASSTWDTNQPQHF.

The chain links TRBV4-1 to TRBJ2-1, with D perhaps matching TRBD1 (5 bases). Germline values: CDR1 MGHRA, CDR2 YSYEKL. The germline V and J ends were trimmed by 0 bases and 6 bases, with 12 bases remaining between them. The CDR3 runs to 15 residues. The CDR3 bases are TGCGCCAGCAGCCAAGATATTCAGGGTGGCAATGAGCAGTTCTTC. Encoded protein: CASSQDIQGGNEQFF.

V and J are TRBV7-6 and TRBJ2-7, with D possibly matching TRBD1 (9 bases). V gave up 1 base and J gave up 0 bases, with 19 bases separating them. The germline CDR1 and CDR2 sequences are SGHVS and FNYEAQ. This CDR3 contains 18 residues. CDR3 DNA sequence: TGTGCCAGCAGCTTAGGGGCGGGGGGACAGGGTCACTCCTACGAGCAGTACTTC. It is translated as CASSLGAGGQGHSYEQYF.

The rearrangement joins TRBV18 to TRBJ1-1; TRBD1 matches 7 bases. Germline V gene lookup returns CDR1 KGHSH and CDR2 LQKENI. The CDR3 has 15 residues. With V trimmed by 1 base and J by 3 bases, 5 bases remained unmatched. CDR3 nucleotides: TGTGCCAGCTCACCACAGACAGGGTCGGACACTGAAGCTTTCTTT. This gives the protein CASSPQTGSDTEAFF.

J is TRBJ1-2 and V is TRBV4-1, with D possibly matching TRBD1 (5 bases). The CDR3 is made up of 15 amino acids. Germline V lookup: CDR1 MGHRA, CDR2 YSYEKL. The V end lost 5 bases, the J end lost 3 bases, and 16 bases lay between the germline ends. Written as DNA, the CDR3 is TGCGCCAGCAGCTCCCGGACAAAAAGGGACTATGGCTACACCTTC. It is translated as CASSSRTKRDYGYTF.

The chain links TRBV27 to TRBJ1-3; D remains unclear. V lost 0 bases and J 1 base, leaving 7 bases between the germline ends. The CDR3 consists of 15 residues. Germline lookup yields CDR1 MNHEY and CDR2 SMNVEV (reference sequence). CDR3 amino acids: CASSLSVGSGNTIYF. DNA for the CDR3: TGTGCCAGCAGTTTATCGGTCGGTTCTGGAAACACCATATATTTT.

The chain links TRBV4-2 to TRBJ2-3; TRBD2 aligns across 15 bases. CDR3 size: 19 residues. Trimming at V came to 0 bases and at J to 4 bases, leaving 8 bases not matched to a gene. Germline lookup yields CDR1 LGHNA and CDR2 YNFKEQ. As DNA, the CDR3 is TGTGCCAGCAGCCAAGAAGGGACTAGCGGGGGGAATTTCGCAGATACGCAGTATTTT. Protein product: CASSQEGTSGGNFADTQYF.

This clone has only a few counts. The chain is built from TRBV6-4 and TRBJ2-3, with TRBD2 identical over 8 bases. This CDR3 is 14 amino acids long. CDR1 and CDR2 (germline): MRHNA, SNTAGT. V lost 4 bases and J lost 4; bases outside the gene matches: 4. The CDR3 bases are TGTGCCAGCAGTGTCGGGGGGGCGGCAGATACGCAGTATTTT. Translation gives CASSVGGAADTQYF.

This clone was seen a few times. This chain links TRBV5-1 with TRBJ1-2; D gene uncertain. Germline V CDR1 and CDR2: SGHRS, YFSETQ. The length of the CDR3 is 13 residues. The ends were cut back, 0 bases at V and 5 bases at J, with 8 bases in the middle. CDR3 region: CASSLGERYGYTF. CDR3 DNA: TGCGCCAGCAGCTTGGGAGAACGTTATGGCTACACCTTC.

This chain connects TRBV5-1 to TRBJ1-2; 7 bases are shared with TRBD1. J gave up 2 bases and V 5 bases, and 3 bases lay outside the gene matches. Germline CDR1 and CDR2: SGHRS and YFSETQ. This CDR3 has 13 amino acids. The CDR3, as DNA: TGCGCCAGCAGTCCGGACAGGAACTATGGCTACACCTTC. Translated, it gives CASSPDRNYGYTF.

Only a few counts were recorded for this clone. This chain uses TRBV19 with TRBJ1-5, with D possibly matching TRBD1 (5 bases). Trimming removed 7 bases from V and 3 bases from J, with 19 bases in between. CDR3 length equals 16 residues. Germline-derived CDR1 and CDR2 are LNHDA and SQIVND (reference sequence). CDR3 coding DNA: TGTGCCAGTAATAGGGGCGGGGGACGGGACAATCAGCCCCAGCATTTT. Translated: CASNRGGGRDNQPQHF.

The J gene is TRBJ2-2, the V gene TRBV6-5, with 12 bases identical to TRBD2. J was trimmed by 5 bases and V by 6 bases; bases with no gene match: 4. Germline CDR1 reads MNHEY; CDR2 reads SVGAGI. This CDR3 has 15 amino acids. The CDR3 DNA reads TGTGCCAGCAGACCCGGGACTAGCGGGACCGGGGAGCTGTTTTTT. This sequence encodes CASRPGTSGTGELFF.

V is TRBV20-1 and J is TRBJ1-1; D unclear. The CDR3 length is 11 residues. Germline CDR1 reads DFQATT; CDR2 reads SNEGSKA (reference sequence). With 6 bases removed from V and 4 bases from J, the gap between germline ends came to 9 bases. CDR3 DNA sequence: TGCAGTGCGTACAGAGCCACTGAAGCTTTCTTT. It translates to CSAYRATEAFF.

This chain joins TRBV6-6 and TRBJ1-5; D perhaps matches TRBD1 (5 bases). Germline-derived CDR1 and CDR2 are MNHNY and SVGAGI (reference sequence). Trimming pared 5 bases from V and 0 bases from J, leaving 14 bases between. This CDR3 is built from 16 residues. As DNA, the CDR3 is TGTGCCAGCAGTACTGGGACTCTTCATAGCAATCAGCCCCAGCATTTT. Amino acid sequence: CASSTGTLHSNQPQHF.

J is TRBJ1-2 and V is TRBV29-1; D is perhaps TRBD1 (6 bases). Trimming cost V 4 bases and J 7 bases, with 19 bases left between them. The CDR3 is 14 amino acids. Germline V gene lookup returns CDR1 SQVTM and CDR2 ANQGSEA. As DNA, the CDR3 is TGCAGCGTTGTACCAGGGGTTGAAAGTAGTGGCTACACCTTC. This sequence encodes CSVVPGVESSGYTF.

The rearrangement uses TRBV18 and TRBJ1-2; D is ambiguous. Germline V gene lookup returns CDR1 KGHSH and CDR2 LQKENI. The CDR3 contains 13 residues. Trimming cost V 2 bases and J 0 bases, with 4 bases left between them. The CDR3 loop reads CASSPEANYGYTF. The CDR3 coding sequence is TGTGCCAGCTCACCAGAGGCTAACTATGGCTACACCTTC.

The rearrangement joins TRBV2 to TRBJ2-4, with a weak D call TRBD1 (8 bases). This CDR3 has 15 residues. CDR1 and CDR2 from the germline V gene are SNHLY and FYNNEI. The V end lost 6 bases, the J end lost 9 bases, and 21 bases lay between the germline ends. CDR3 sequence (DNA): TGTGCCAGCAGCCCGACGAGAACAGGGGGGGGCATTCAGTACTTC. It is translated as CASSPTRTGGGIQYF.